The clone carrying this T cell receptor (beta chain) was detected once. Its specificity is unknown. Sequencing used immunoSEQ multiplex PCR; TCRdb keeps in-frame clones, though not all of them. This sample has about 2,200,000 clones; about 93% occur once, and the top ten carry 1.5% to 2%. The CDR3 has 16 residues. V was pared by 0 bases and J by 6 bases, with 15 bases between. Germline assignment: CDR1 SGHRS and CDR2 YFSETQ. Naive CD8 cells, CD45RO-negative and positively selected for CCR7, excluded terminally differentiated effector memory CD45RA+ cells. Nashville, Tennessee was home to all donors, each a Caucasian adult. This entry comes from a study of shared clonotypes between healthy human individuals. Study information: Researchers drew samples from a couple of women and a few men aged 18 to 49. Study results and limitations: Four donors shared around 5.1% of their naive CD4 clonotypes. Sample collection involved blood only; tissue repertoires are likely different.

The sample was naive CD8+ T cells from PBMCs. This TCR was recovered from a man younger than 30 in good health. Some clones in this sample may be carry-over from other donors' samples. This rearrangement joins TRBV5-1 to TRBJ2-2, with D perhaps assigned TRBD1 or TRBD2 (5 bases each). The CDR3 sequence: CASSLVYWQGAGELFF. The DNA of the CDR3 is TGCGCCAGCAGCTTGGTGTATTGGCAGGGAGCCGGGGAGCTGTTTTTT. The whole variable domain, filled in from reference TRBV5-1 and TRBJ2-2, reads KAGVTQTPRYLIKTRGQQVTLSCSPISGHRSVSWYQQTPGQGLQFLFEYFSETQRNKGNFPGRFSGRQFSNSRSEMNVSTLELGDSALYLCASSLVYWQGAGELFFGEGSRLTVL.